The present entry profiles one T cell receptor beta chain with its context. Its antigen is not identified. The data belong to a study of cytomegalovirus exposure and HLA in healthy donors. General study results and limits: In a later analysis, several top co-occurrence clusters appeared linked to parvovirus B19, influenza, CMV and Epstein-Barr virus. Sequencing depth across donors, presence/absence analyses assumed, was roughly uniform. The authors later linked a missense DCLRE1C variant to TCR beta V- and J-gene trimming.

PCR was performed using 60 Vbeta and 13 Jbeta primers. Profiling relied on immunoSEQ multiplex PCR, and the TCRdb table lists in-frame clones only, not all of them. Of about 64,000 clones detected, about 84% appear once; the ten largest clones hold roughly 8%. Losses at the gene ends were 1 base for V and 0 bases for J; bases not matched to a gene: 6. Germline assignment: CDR1 GTSNPN and CDR2 SVGIG (reference sequence). This CDR3 spans 16 amino acids. The sample comprised PBMCs. This receptor was identified in a man in his late teens or twenties in good health and CMV-seropositive. The chain joins TRBV30 to TRBJ2-1, with 7 bases matching TRBD2. Here the CDR3 DNA reads TGTGCCTGGAGTGCCTTTAGCGGGTACTCCTACAATGAGCAGTTCTTC. Its translation: CAWSAFSGYSYNEQFF.